The rows below give T cell receptor beta chains drawn from one sample of a study of T cells after yellow fever vaccination. A single record per CDR3 protein comes from TCRdb applying MiXCR to the 5' RACE reads. The table has approximately 580,000 distinct CDR3 sequences, about a sixth seen once. The material sequenced was PBMCs, taken 5 to 6 days after the first yellow fever vaccination. These receptors were obtained from a man aged 18 to 29 who received the YFV17D yellow fever vaccine. Each CDR3 is given with its conserved first and last residue. Fields, in order: J gene, D gene, V gene, clone size, CDR3 protein, CDR3 DNA. A D gene is named only where the DNA matches it firmly. Size tells how often a clone was seen (once, few, many) or the class of an expanded clone, and some rows leave it out.

TRBJ1-2 | NA | TRBV19 | NA | CASSPGDNYGYTF | TGTGCCAGTAGTCCCGGGGATAACTATGGCTACACCTTC
TRBJ2-5 | NA | TRBV5-1 | many | CASTDSEETQYF | TGCGCCAGCACCGACAGTGAAGAGACCCAGTACTTC
TRBJ2-1 | NA | TRBV5-1 | many | CASSPRDIYNEQFF | TGCGCCAGCAGCCCCCGGGACATCTACAATGAGCAGTTCTTC
TRBJ2-5 | NA | TRBV4-2 | few | CASSQSRTPGETQYF | TGTGCCAGCAGCCAATCCAGGACCCCTGGGGAGACCCAGTACTTC
TRBJ2-7 | NA | TRBV15 | NA | CATSRDPGSSYEQYF | TGTGCCACCAGCAGAGATCCAGGGAGCTCCTACGAGCAGTACTTC
TRBJ1-6 | NA | TRBV7-9 | NA | CASSLGDYYNSPLHF | TGTGCCAGCAGCTTAGGAGATTATTATAATTCACCCCTCCACTTT
TRBJ1-1 | TRBD1 | TRBV9 | few | CASSPPGQGLQSFF | TGTGCCAGCAGCCCCCCCGGACAGGGCCTGCAATCTTTCTTT
TRBJ2-3 | TRBD2 | TRBV29-1 | many | CSVDRGGTDTQYF | TGCAGCGTTGACCGGGGGGGCACAGATACGCAGTATTTT
TRBJ2-2 | TRBD1 | TRBV10-3 | NA | CASEQGAGTGELFF | TGTGCCAGCGAACAGGGGGCGGGCACCGGGGAGCTGTTTTTT
TRBJ2-1 | TRBD2 | TRBV6-2/TRBV6-3 | few | CASSRSGGLYNEQFF | TGTGCCAGCAGTCGCAGCGGGGGGTTATACAATGAGCAGTTCTTC
TRBJ1-2 | NA | TRBV24-1 | NA | CASPAACRVYGYTF | TGTGCCAGCCCGGCCGCTTGCAGGGTATATGGCTACACCTTC
TRBJ2-1 | NA | TRBV4-2 | few | CASSEGGGYNEQFF | TGTGCCAGCAGCGAAGGGGGGGGCTACAATGAGCAGTTCTTC
TRBJ2-4 | NA | TRBV20-1 | NA | CSASRGADIQYF | TGCAGTGCTAGCCGGGGGGCGGACATTCAGTACTTC
TRBJ2-5 | NA | TRBV10-3 | NA | CAISESLETQETQYF | TGTGCCATCAGTGAGAGTCTGGAGACCCAAGAGACCCAGTACTTC
TRBJ1-1 | NA | TRBV5-1 | NA | CASSFTRGLLTEAFF | TGCGCCAGCAGCTTTACCAGGGGTCTGTTGACTGAAGCTTTCTTT
TRBJ1-2 | NA | TRBV5-6 | NA | CASSLLTDGYGYTF | TGTGCCAGCAGCCTACTTACCGATGGCTATGGCTACACCTTC
TRBJ2-7 | TRBD2 | TRBV7-9 | NA | CASSPGVAGGKWYEQYF | TGTGCCAGCAGCCCCGGGGTAGCGGGGGGGAAGTGGTACGAGCAGTACTTC
TRBJ1-6 | TRBD1 | TRBV14 | NA | CASRETGGGSPLHF | TGTGCCAGCAGAGAGACAGGGGGGGGTTCACCCCTCCACTTT
TRBJ2-1 | NA | TRBV29-1 | few | CSVVGRSYNEQFF | TGCAGCGTTGTGGGTCGGTCCTACAATGAGCAGTTCTTC
TRBJ2-2 | NA | TRBV18 | many | CASSTNTGELFF | TGTGCCAGCTCAACAAACACCGGGGAGCTGTTTTTT
TRBJ2-7 | NA | TRBV7-9 | few | CASSLVLPGANSYEQYF | TGTGCCAGCAGCTTAGTATTACCGGGGGCCAACTCCTACGAGCAGTACTTC
TRBJ2-5 | NA | TRBV12-3/TRBV12-4 | NA | CASNLRGTQYF | TGTGCCAGCAACCTCAGGGGGACCCAGTACTTC
TRBJ2-4 | NA | TRBV4-1 | NA | CASSPPGASRIQYF | TGCGCCAGCAGCCCCCCCGGAGCTAGCAGGATTCAGTACTTC
TRBJ2-3 | NA | TRBV18 | NA | CASSPRQATTDTQYF | TGTGCCAGCTCACCGAGACAGGCCACCACAGATACGCAGTATTTT
TRBJ1-5 | NA | TRBV7-6 | NA | CASSSTGLSNQPQHF | TGTGCCAGCAGCTCTACAGGCCTTAGCAATCAGCCCCAGCATTTT
TRBJ2-7 | NA | TRBV5-1 | NA | CASSLGQRSYEQYF | TGCGCCAGCAGCCTAGGACAGCGATCCTACGAGCAGTACTTC
TRBJ1-2 | NA | TRBV20-1 | NA | CSAPRQVYGYTF | TGCAGTGCCCCCCGCCAGGTTTATGGCTACACCTTC
TRBJ2-7 | NA | TRBV11-2 | NA | CASSLVIGFSYEQYF | TGTGCCAGCAGCTTAGTTATAGGATTCTCCTACGAGCAGTACTTC
TRBJ2-7 | TRBD2 | TRBV11-1 | NA | CASTLAGFSYEQYF | TGTGCCAGCACCCTAGCGGGGTTCTCCTACGAGCAGTACTTC
TRBJ2-5 | NA | TRBV7-2 | few | CASSQPPRLETQYF | TGTGCCAGCAGCCAACCCCCCCGCCTAGAGACCCAGTACTTC
TRBJ1-5 | NA | TRBV20-1 | NA | CSVGRKADQPQHF | TGCAGTGTAGGAAGGAAGGCAGATCAGCCCCAGCATTTT
TRBJ2-2 | NA | TRBV12-3/TRBV12-4 | few | CASSLGGGWTGELFF | TGTGCCAGCAGTTTAGGGGGCGGTTGGACCGGGGAGCTGTTTTTT
TRBJ2-6 | NA | TRBV7-9 | few | CARQGSGANVLTF | TGTGCCAGACAGGGCTCTGGGGCCAACGTCCTGACTTTC
TRBJ1-5 | NA | TRBV18 | NA | CASSPGGQSNQPQHF | TGTGCCAGCTCACCTGGGGGACAAAGCAATCAGCCCCAGCATTTT
TRBJ2-7 | NA | TRBV5-6 | few | CASSSDGTYEQYF | TGTGCCAGCAGCTCGGACGGAACCTACGAGCAGTACTTC
TRBJ1-1 | NA | TRBV5-1 | many | CASSLVRSTEAFF | TGCGCCAGCAGCTTGGTTCGTTCCACTGAAGCTTTCTTT
TRBJ2-5 | NA | TRBV4-3 | few | CASSRRLVQETQYF | TGCGCCAGCAGCCGGCGGCTGGTACAAGAGACCCAGTACTTC
TRBJ2-4 | TRBD1 | TRBV27 | few | CASSLGTGQGSRVKNIQYF | TGTGCCAGCAGTTTAGGTACGGGACAGGGGTCCCGAGTCAAAAACATTCAGTACTTC
TRBJ2-3 | TRBD1 | TRBV6-1 | NA | CASSLGQSNTDTQYF | TGTGCCAGCAGCCTGGGACAGAGCAACACAGATACGCAGTATTTT
TRBJ2-5 | TRBD2 | TRBV5-4 | many | CASSKKKDTSGVQETQYF | TGTGCCAGCAGCAAAAAAAAAGATACTAGCGGGGTCCAAGAGACCCAGTACTTC
TRBJ2-5 | NA | TRBV20-1 | many | CSAQRDRETQYF | TGCAGTGCCCAGAGGGACCGCGAGACCCAGTACTTC
TRBJ1-6 | TRBD1 | TRBV6-2/TRBV6-3 | NA | CASSYSSTGKSPLHF | TGTGCCAGCAGTTACTCATCGACAGGGAAATCACCCCTCCACTTT
TRBJ2-7 | TRBD2 | TRBV5-1 | few | CASSLVASGGTFYEQYF | TGCGCCAGCAGCTTGGTGGCTAGCGGGGGGACATTCTACGAGCAGTACTTC
TRBJ1-2 | NA | TRBV20-1 | few | CSARTGPYGYTF | TGCAGTGCTAGGACAGGACCCTATGGCTACACCTTC
TRBJ2-7 | NA | TRBV7-6 | NA | CASSHAYRNIPYEQYF | TGTGCCAGCAGCCACGCGTACAGGAACATTCCCTACGAGCAGTACTTC
TRBJ2-3 | NA | TRBV6-5 | NA | CASSYIRDWGTDTQYF | TGTGCCAGCAGTTACATCAGGGATTGGGGAACAGATACGCAGTATTTT